The 12 T cell receptor beta chains given below trace back to one sample, sequenced in a study of blood T cell repertoires in COVID-19. Clones were read by immunoSEQ multiplex PCR, and TCRdb kept only the in-frame ones, dropping some. This table has under 150,000 clones, about nine tenths appearing once. Sequenced material: peripheral blood. Receptors originate from a human donor in a cohort sampled during active COVID-19.

The chain recombines TRBV7-9 with TRBJ2-5; tentatively, D is TRBD2 (7 bases). CDR1 and CDR2 (germline): SEHNR, FQNEAQ (reference sequence). This CDR3 contains 13 residues. The V gene lost 11 bases and the J gene lost 4 bases, with 17 bases spanning the gap. The chain's CDR3 is CAGGRGARETQYF. CDR3 DNA sequence: TGTGCCGGGGGACGGGGGGCCCGAGAGACCCAGTACTTC.

The chain recombines TRBV2 with TRBJ2-7; D not resolved. Trimming cost V 7 bases and J 3 bases, with 10 bases left between them. The CDR3 consists of 12 residues. CDR1 is SNHLY, CDR2 FYNNEI, per germline. This CDR3 reads CASKSGFYEQYF. The CDR3 region has the DNA TGTGCCAGCAAGTCGGGTTTCTACGAGCAGTACTTC.

This clone showed up just once. This sequence joins TRBV30 and TRBJ2-7, with a possible D match to TRBD1 (5 bases). Trimming shortened V by 1 base and J by 3 bases, and 7 bases separated the two germline ends. In germline, CDR1 is GTSNPN, CDR2 SVGIG (reference sequence). The CDR3 is 12 residues long. The CDR3 is CAWSDQGYEQYF. The DNA for the CDR3 is TGTGCCTGGAGTGATCAGGGCTACGAGCAGTACTTC.

This sequence joins TRBV6-2 or TRBV6-3 and TRBJ2-3; 7 bases fit TRBD2. CDR1 and CDR2 (germline): MNHEY, SVGEGT. Unmatched junction bases numbered 10, after V lost 5 bases and J lost 5 bases. This CDR3 has 15 residues. The CDR3 reads CASSALGGSVDTQYF. CDR3 sequence (DNA): TGTGCCAGCAGTGCCCTGGGGGGGTCGGTAGATACGCAGTATTTT.

This clone was seen only a few times. The chain is built from TRBV24-1 and TRBJ2-7; no firm D call. CDR1 is KGHDR and CDR2 is SFDVKD in the germline V gene. V lost 1 base and J 3 bases, leaving 6 bases between the germline ends. This CDR3 is built from 13 residues. The CDR3 DNA sequence: TGTGCCACCAGTGATTTCGACATCTACGAGCAGTACTTC. It specifies CATSDFDIYEQYF.

The CDR3 DNA follows: TGTGCCAGCAGCCCAGAAGGTGGGGGGGGACAAAACATTCAGTACTTC. Amino acids: CASSPEGGGGQNIQYF. The chain has TRBV7-9 and TRBJ2-4, with TRBD2 matching 7 bases. The V segment lost 5 bases and the J segment 5 bases; nucleotides outside the gene matches: 12. The CDR3 has 16 residues. Germline CDR1 reads SEHNR; CDR2 reads FQNEAQ (reference sequence).

This chain connects TRBV4-1 to TRBJ2-2; 9 bases map to TRBD2. This CDR3 has 16 amino acids. The ends lost 1 base at V and 4 bases at J; junction bases unmatched: 4. From germline, CDR1 is MGHRA and CDR2 YSYEKL. CDR3 DNA sequence: TGCGCCAGCAGCCAAGTCCTAGCGGGGTCCACCGGGGAGCTGTTTTTT. It codes for CASSQVLAGSTGELFF.

V is TRBV7-3 and J is TRBJ1-6, with D perhaps TRBD1 (6 bases). V was pared by 4 bases and J by 6 bases, with 10 bases between. The V gene's germline CDR1 is SGHTA and CDR2 FQGTGA. CDR3 size: 14 residues. The CDR3 DNA sequence: TGTGCCAGCAGCTCCGGACAGATTAATTCACCCCTCCACTTT. Translation: CASSSGQINSPLHF.

This clone was recorded once. The chain's CDR3 is CASSLGGRSSYNEQFF. CDR3 sequence (DNA): TGTGCCAGCAGCTTGGGGGGCCGAAGCTCCTACAATGAGCAGTTCTTC. The V gene is TRBV5-4, the J gene TRBJ2-1; D possibly corresponds to TRBD1 (5 bases). Germline V gives CDR1 SGHNT, CDR2 YYREEE (reference sequence). The V end was cut by 0 bases, the J end by 0 bases, with 10 bases between. The CDR3 is made up of 16 amino acids.

The rearrangement uses TRBV6-5 and TRBJ1-6; possibly TRBD1 for D (6 bases). CDR3 length: 14 amino acids. Deletions cut 2 bases from V and 6 bases from J, with 8 bases between. Per germline, CDR1 MNHEY and CDR2 SVGAGI. The CDR3 coding sequence is TGTGCCAGCAGTTACACAGGGTCTAATTCACCCCTCCACTTT. As protein: CASSYTGSNSPLHF.

This chain joins TRBV19 and TRBJ2-7, with a possible D match to TRBD1 (5 bases). Germline CDR1 reads LNHDA; CDR2 reads SQIVND (reference sequence). Trimming cost V 6 bases and J 0 bases, with 12 bases left between them. CDR3 length: 14 amino acids. The CDR3: CASSPYRNSYEQYF. The DNA for the CDR3 is TGTGCCAGTAGCCCCTACAGGAACTCCTACGAGCAGTACTTC. Supplemented by reference TRBV19 and TRBJ2-7, the full variable domain reads DGGITQSPKYLFRKEGQNVTLSCEQNLNHDAMYWYRQDPGQGLRLIYYSQIVNDFQKGDIAEGYSVSREKKESFPLTVTSAQKNPTAFYLCASSPYRNSYEQYFGPGTRLTVT.

V and J are TRBV7-2 and TRBJ2-7, with D unresolved. The CDR3 length is 12 residues. V was pared by 5 bases and J by 9 bases, with 14 bases between. Per germline, CDR1 SGHTA and CDR2 FQGNSA. CDR3 sequence reads: CASSKDRQRQYF. In DNA form, the CDR3 reads TGTGCCAGCAGCAAAGACCGCCAGCGGCAGTACTTC.